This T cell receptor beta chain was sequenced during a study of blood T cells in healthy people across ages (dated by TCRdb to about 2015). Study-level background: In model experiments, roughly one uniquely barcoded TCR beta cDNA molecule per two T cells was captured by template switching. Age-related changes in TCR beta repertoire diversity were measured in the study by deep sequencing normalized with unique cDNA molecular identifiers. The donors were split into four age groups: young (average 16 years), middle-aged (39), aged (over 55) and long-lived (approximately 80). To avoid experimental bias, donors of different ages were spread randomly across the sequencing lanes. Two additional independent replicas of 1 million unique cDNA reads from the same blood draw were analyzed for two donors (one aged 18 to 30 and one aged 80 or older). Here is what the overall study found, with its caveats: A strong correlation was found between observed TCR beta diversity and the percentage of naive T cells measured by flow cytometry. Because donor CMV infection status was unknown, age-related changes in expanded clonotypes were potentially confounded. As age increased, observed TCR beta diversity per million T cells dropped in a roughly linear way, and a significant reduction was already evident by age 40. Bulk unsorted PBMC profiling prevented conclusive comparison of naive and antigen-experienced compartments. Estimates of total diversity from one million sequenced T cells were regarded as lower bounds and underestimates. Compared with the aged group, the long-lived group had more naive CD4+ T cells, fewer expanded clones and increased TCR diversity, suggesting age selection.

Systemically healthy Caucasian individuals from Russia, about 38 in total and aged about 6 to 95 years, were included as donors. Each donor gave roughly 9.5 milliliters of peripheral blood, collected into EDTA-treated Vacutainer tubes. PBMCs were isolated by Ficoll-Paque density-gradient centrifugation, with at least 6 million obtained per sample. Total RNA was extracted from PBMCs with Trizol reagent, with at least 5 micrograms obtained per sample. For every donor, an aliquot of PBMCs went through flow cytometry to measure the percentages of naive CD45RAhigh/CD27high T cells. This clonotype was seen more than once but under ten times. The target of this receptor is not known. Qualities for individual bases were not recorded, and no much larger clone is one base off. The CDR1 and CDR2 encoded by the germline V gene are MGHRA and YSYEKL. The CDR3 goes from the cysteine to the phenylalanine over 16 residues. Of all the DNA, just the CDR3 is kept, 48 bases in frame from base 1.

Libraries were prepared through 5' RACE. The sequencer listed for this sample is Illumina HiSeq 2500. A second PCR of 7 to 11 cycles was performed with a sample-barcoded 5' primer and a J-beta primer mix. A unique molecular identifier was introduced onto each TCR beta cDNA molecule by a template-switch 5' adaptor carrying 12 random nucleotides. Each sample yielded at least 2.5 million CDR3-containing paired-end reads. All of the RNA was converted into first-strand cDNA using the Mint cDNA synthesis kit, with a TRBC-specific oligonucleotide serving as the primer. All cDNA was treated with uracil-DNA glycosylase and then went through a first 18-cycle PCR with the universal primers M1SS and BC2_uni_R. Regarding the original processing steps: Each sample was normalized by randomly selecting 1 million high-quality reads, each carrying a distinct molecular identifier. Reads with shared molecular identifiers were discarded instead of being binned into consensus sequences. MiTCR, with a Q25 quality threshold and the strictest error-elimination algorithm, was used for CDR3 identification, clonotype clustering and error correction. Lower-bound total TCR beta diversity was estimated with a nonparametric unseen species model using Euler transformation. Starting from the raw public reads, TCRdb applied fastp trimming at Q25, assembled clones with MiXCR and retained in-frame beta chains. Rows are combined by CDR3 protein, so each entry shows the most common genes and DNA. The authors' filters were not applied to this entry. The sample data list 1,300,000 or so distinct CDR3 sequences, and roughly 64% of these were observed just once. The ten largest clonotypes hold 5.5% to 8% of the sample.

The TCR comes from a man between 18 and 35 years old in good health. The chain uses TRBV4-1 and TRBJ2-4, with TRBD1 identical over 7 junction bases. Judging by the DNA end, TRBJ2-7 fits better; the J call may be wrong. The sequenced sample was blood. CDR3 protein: CASSSRPGQRFYEQYF. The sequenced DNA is TGCGCCAGCAGCTCTAGACCGGGACAGAGGTTCTACGAGCAGTACTTC.